This T cell receptor (beta chain) was identified during a study of shared clonotypes between healthy human individuals. Nashville, Tennessee was home to all donors, each a Caucasian adult. Sequenced by immunoSEQ multiplex PCR; TCRdb stores in-frame clones only, minus some. The sample has hundreds of thousands of clones; around three quarters are singletons. Trimming left V 2 bases short and J 0 bases short, with 16 bases between. The germline gives CDR1 MDHEN, CDR2 SYDVKM. This CDR3 region has 17 residues. The TCR sequence derives from a woman in her forties in good health. Some clones in this sample may be carry-over from other donors' samples. The sequenced sample was PBMCs. The chain is built from TRBV28 and TRBJ1-2; TRBD1 might be the D (6 bases). The CDR3 bases are TGTGCCAGCAGTTTAATCTCGCGGGACACCCCTAACTATGGCTACACCTTC. This translates into CASSLISRDTPNYGYTF.